Presented here are 14 T cell receptor beta chains from one specimen sequenced in a study of tumor-infiltrating lymphocytes in localized non-small cell lung cancer. Using immunoSEQ multiplex PCR, the repertoire was profiled, and TCRdb retains in-frame clones only, with some absent. The data contain about 24,000 clones, roughly 64% of them singletons. The sample comprised lung tumor tissue. The receptors here all came from a human donor with non-small cell lung cancer.

V gene TRBV7-2 combines with J gene TRBJ1-1; a possible D gene is TRBD1 (5 bases). V lost 2 bases and J 0 bases, leaving 7 bases between the germline ends. CDR3 length equals 14 residues. Germline values: CDR1 SGHTA, CDR2 FQGNSA. CDR3 sequence: CASSLQGLNTEAFF. CDR3 DNA: TGTGCCAGCAGCTTACAGGGCTTGAACACTGAAGCTTTCTTT.

This chain links TRBV2 with TRBJ2-2; D remains ambiguous. CDR3 length: 13 residues. Trimming removed 7 bases at V and 1 base at J, with 7 bases between. CDR1 SNHLY and CDR2 FYNNEI come from the germline V gene. The CDR3 coding sequence is TGTGCCAGCAACGGCGGGAACACCGGGGAGCTGTTTTTT. This codes for CASNGGNTGELFF.

The V gene is TRBV7-2, the J gene TRBJ2-7, with unresolved D. The V gene's germline CDR1 is SGHTA and CDR2 FQGNSA. The CDR3 length is 13 residues. The V gene lost 0 bases and the J gene lost 4 bases, with 7 bases spanning the gap. CDR3 DNA: TGTGCCAGCAGCTTAGCGTTTGAATACGAGCAGTACTTC. This encodes CASSLAFEYEQYF.

The chain is built from TRBV18 and TRBJ2-7, with D unclear. Germline assignment: CDR1 KGHSH and CDR2 LQKENI. Trimming removed 3 bases from V and 7 bases from J, with 16 bases in between. The CDR3 length is 14 residues. In DNA form, the CDR3 reads TGTGCCAGCTCACCGTCAGGTTACTTGCGGGAGCAGTACTTC. Translating gives CASSPSGYLREQYF.

This chain connects TRBV6-1 to TRBJ2-5, with 9 bases that match TRBD1. Trimming cost V 10 bases and J 4 bases; bases outside gene matches: 10. The CDR3 sequence is 14 residues long. Germline V gene data show CDR1 as MNHNS and CDR2 as SASEGT. CDR3 protein: CATLDTGGRETQYF. The CDR3 DNA sequence: TGTGCCACCTTAGACACAGGGGGCCGAGAGACCCAGTACTTC.

The chain links TRBV6-5 to TRBJ2-5; a weak D match, TRBD2 (6 bases). Per germline, CDR1 MNHEY and CDR2 SVGAGI. This CDR3 is built from 16 residues. Between the trimmed V and J ends, which lost 2 bases and 2 bases, there was a span of 15 bases. CDR3 DNA sequence: TGTGCCAGCAGTTACGGGCCAGCGGGTCGACAAGAGACCCAGTACTTC. Its protein is CASSYGPAGRQETQYF.

The chain has TRBV5-1 and TRBJ2-1, with 10 bases identical to TRBD2. J gave up 7 bases and V 5 bases, and 9 bases lay outside the gene matches. The V gene's germline CDR1 is SGHRS and CDR2 YFSETQ. The CDR3 consists of 15 residues. The CDR3 reads CASRVGLAGANEQFF. The CDR3 DNA sequence: TGCGCCAGCAGGGTGGGGCTAGCGGGAGCGAATGAGCAGTTCTTC. Together with reference TRBV5-1 and TRBJ2-1, the CDR3 gives the full variable domain: KAGVTQTPRYLIKTRGQQVTLSCSPISGHRSVSWYQQTPGQGLQFLFEYFSETQRNKGNFPGRFSGRQFSNSRSEMNVSTLELGDSALYLCASRVGLAGANEQFFGPGTRLTVL.

V usage is TRBV29-1 and J usage is TRBJ2-7, with 14 bases aligning to TRBD2. CDR3 length: 14 residues. Germline loops: CDR1 SQVTM, CDR2 ANQGSEA. J gave up 6 bases and V 5 bases, and 6 bases lay outside the gene matches. The CDR3 reads CSVKGLAGGGEQYF. As DNA, the CDR3 is TGCAGCGTTAAAGGACTAGCGGGGGGTGGCGAGCAGTACTTC.

Only a few counts were recorded for this clone. The rearrangement links TRBV5-5 to TRBJ2-1; weak D call: TRBD1 (6 bases). Trimming removed 7 bases at V and 0 bases at J, with 14 bases between. The germline V gene encodes CDR1 SGHKS and CDR2 YYEKEE (reference sequence). The CDR3 loop spans 15 amino acids. The CDR3 bases are TGTGCCAGCCAGCCCACAGGGCACTCCTACAATGAGCAGTTCTTC. It yields the protein CASQPTGHSYNEQFF.

This clone turned up a few times. The chain employs TRBV18 and TRBJ2-7; TRBD2 matches 8 bases. This CDR3 is built from 15 residues. The ends lost 6 bases at V and 6 bases at J; junction bases unmatched: 13. Looked up from germline, CDR1 is KGHSH and CDR2 is LQKENI. The CDR3 coding sequence is TGTGCCAGCTCCCCGGGGGGGAGGGCCCTGGGCGAGCAGTACTTC. Translating it yields CASSPGGRALGEQYF.

The gene calls are TRBV5-6 and TRBJ1-1, with D maybe TRBD1 (5 bases). CDR3 length: 15 amino acids. The V gene's germline CDR1 is SGHDT and CDR2 YYEEEE. V dropped 3 bases and J dropped 1 base, with 13 bases sitting between them. CDR3 in DNA: TGTGCCAGCAGCTCGCCGGTAACAGGGAACACTGAAGCTTTCTTT. Its translation is CASSSPVTGNTEAFF.

This clone appeared a single time. J is TRBJ2-7 and V is TRBV5-1, with D perhaps TRBD1 or TRBD2 (5 bases each). The CDR3 contains 15 residues. V lost 2 bases and J lost 3, with 15 bases in between. CDR1 and CDR2 (germline): SGHRS, YFSETQ. CDR3 protein: CASSFGTGPGYEQYF. DNA for the CDR3: TGCGCCAGCAGCTTCGGGACGGGTCCTGGCTACGAGCAGTACTTC. The full variable domain, its missing parts supplied by reference TRBV5-1 and TRBJ2-7, is KAGVTQTPRYLIKTRGQQVTLSCSPISGHRSVSWYQQTPGQGLQFLFEYFSETQRNKGNFPGRFSGRQFSNSRSEMNVSTLELGDSALYLCASSFGTGPGYEQYFGPGTRLTVT.

J is TRBJ1-6 and V is TRBV6-6; D remains ambiguous. The CDR3 loop spans 13 amino acids. V dropped 5 bases and J dropped 11 bases, with 13 bases sitting between them. Germline CDR1 reads MNHNY; CDR2 reads SVGAGI (reference sequence). CDR3 sequence reads: CASSPAVRTPLHF. The CDR3, as DNA: TGTGCCAGCAGTCCGGCGGTTCGGACACCCCTCCACTTT.

Relative to its sample, this clone is large. CDR3 residues: CASSSAQTAQETQYF. In DNA form, the CDR3 reads TGTGCCAGCAGCTCGGCCCAAACAGCCCAAGAGACCCAGTACTTC. The rearrangement links TRBV13 to TRBJ2-5, with D unresolved. Trimming removed 4 bases at V and 1 base at J, with 13 bases between. Germline V CDR1 and CDR2: PRHDT, FYEKMQ (reference sequence). This CDR3 spans 15 amino acids. The whole variable domain, filled in from reference TRBV13 and TRBJ2-5, reads AAGVIQSPRHLIKEKRETATLKCYPIPRHDTVYWYQQGPGQDPQFLISFYEKMQSDKGSIPDRFSAQQFSDYHSELNMSSLELGDSALYFCASSSAQTAQETQYFGPGTRLLVL.